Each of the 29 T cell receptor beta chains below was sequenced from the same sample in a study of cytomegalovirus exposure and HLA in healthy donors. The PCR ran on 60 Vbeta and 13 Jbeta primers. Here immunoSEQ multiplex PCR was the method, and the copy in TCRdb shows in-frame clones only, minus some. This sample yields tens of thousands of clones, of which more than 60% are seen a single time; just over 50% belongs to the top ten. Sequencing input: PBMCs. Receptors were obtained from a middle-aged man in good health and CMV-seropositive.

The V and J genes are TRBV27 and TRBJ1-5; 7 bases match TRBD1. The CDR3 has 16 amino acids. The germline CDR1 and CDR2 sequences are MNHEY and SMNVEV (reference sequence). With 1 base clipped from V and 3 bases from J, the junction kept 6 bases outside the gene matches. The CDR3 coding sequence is TGTGCCAGCAGTTTATTAGGGACAGAGAACAATCAGCCCCAGCATTTT. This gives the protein CASSLLGTENNQPQHF.

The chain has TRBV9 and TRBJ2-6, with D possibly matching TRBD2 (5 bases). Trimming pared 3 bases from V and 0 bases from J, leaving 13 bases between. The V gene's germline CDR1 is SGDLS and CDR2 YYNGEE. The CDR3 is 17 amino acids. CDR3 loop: CASSGADVPSGANVLTF. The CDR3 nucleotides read TGTGCCAGCAGCGGAGCGGACGTACCCTCTGGGGCCAACGTCCTGACTTTC.

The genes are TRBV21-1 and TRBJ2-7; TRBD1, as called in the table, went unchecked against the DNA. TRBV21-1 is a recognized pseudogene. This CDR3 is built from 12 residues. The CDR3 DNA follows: TGTGCCAGCAGTCAGGGGGTGAGCGAGCAGTACTTC. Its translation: CASSQGVSEQYF.

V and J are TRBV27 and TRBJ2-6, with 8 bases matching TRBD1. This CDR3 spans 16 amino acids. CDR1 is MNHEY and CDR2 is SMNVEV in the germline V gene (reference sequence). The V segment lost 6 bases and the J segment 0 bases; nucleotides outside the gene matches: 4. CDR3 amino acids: CASRDRVVSGANVLTF. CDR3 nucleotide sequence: TGTGCCAGCAGGGACAGGGTAGTCTCTGGGGCCAACGTCCTGACTTTC.

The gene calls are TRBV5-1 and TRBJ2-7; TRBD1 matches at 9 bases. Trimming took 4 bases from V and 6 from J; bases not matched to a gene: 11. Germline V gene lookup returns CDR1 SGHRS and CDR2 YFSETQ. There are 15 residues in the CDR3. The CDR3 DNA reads TGCGCCAGCAGCAGGACAGTCCCGGACAGGGGCGAGCAGTACTTC. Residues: CASSRTVPDRGEQYF.

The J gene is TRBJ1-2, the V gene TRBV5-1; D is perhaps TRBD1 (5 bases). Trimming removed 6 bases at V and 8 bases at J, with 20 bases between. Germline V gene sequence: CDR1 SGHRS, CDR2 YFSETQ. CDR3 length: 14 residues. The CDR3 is CASTPGSGYQGYTF. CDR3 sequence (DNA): TGCGCCAGCACCCCTGGGTCAGGGTATCAAGGCTACACCTTC.

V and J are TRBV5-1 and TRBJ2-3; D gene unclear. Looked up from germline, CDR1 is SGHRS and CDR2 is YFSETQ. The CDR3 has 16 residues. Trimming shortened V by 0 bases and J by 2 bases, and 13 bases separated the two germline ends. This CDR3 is CASSLGHVTATDTQYF. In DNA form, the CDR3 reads TGCGCCAGCAGCTTGGGCCACGTAACAGCCACAGATACGCAGTATTTT.

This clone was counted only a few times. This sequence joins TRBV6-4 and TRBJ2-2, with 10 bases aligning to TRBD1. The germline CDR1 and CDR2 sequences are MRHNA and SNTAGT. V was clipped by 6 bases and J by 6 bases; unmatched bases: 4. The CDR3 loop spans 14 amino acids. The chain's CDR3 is CASRRQGASGELFF. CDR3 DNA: TGTGCCAGCAGAAGACAGGGGGCGTCCGGGGAGCTGTTTTTT.

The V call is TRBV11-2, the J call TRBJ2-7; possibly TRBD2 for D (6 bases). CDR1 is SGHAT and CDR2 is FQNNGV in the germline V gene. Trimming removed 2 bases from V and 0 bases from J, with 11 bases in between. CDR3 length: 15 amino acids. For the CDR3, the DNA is TGTGCCAGCAGCTTAAGCGCGGGACCCTCCTACGAGCAGTACTTC. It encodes CASSLSAGPSYEQYF.

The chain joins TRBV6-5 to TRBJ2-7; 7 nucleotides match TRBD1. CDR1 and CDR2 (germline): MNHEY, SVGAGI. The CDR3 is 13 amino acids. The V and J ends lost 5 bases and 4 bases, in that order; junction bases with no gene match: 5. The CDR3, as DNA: TGTGCCAGCAGTCACAAGGGGGCATACGAGCAGTACTTC. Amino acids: CASSHKGAYEQYF.

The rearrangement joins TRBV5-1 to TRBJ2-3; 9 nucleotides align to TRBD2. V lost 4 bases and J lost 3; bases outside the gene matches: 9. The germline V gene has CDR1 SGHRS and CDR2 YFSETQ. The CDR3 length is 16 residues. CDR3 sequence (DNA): TGCGCCAGCAGCCTACGAAGTAGCGGGGGTACAGATACGCAGTATTTT. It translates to CASSLRSSGGTDTQYF.

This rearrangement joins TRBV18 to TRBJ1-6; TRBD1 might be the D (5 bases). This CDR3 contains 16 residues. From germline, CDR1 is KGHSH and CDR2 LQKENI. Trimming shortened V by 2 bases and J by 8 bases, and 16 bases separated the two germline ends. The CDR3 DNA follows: TGTGCCAGCTCACCAAGGGGAACAGGCCCAGATTCACCCCTCCACTTT. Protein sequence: CASSPRGTGPDSPLHF.

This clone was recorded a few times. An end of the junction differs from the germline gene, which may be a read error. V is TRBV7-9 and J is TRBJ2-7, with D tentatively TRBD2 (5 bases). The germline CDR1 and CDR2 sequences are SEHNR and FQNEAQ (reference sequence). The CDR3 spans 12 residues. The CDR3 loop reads CSSSFGEGEQYF. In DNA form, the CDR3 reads TGTTCCAGCAGCTTCGGGGAAGGCGAGCAGTACTTC.

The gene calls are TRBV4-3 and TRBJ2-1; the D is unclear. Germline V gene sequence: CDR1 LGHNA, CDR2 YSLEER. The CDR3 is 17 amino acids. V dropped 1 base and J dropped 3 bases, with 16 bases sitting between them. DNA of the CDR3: TGCGCCAGCAGCCAAGCTATCATCGCAATCATCTACAATGAGCAGTTCTTC. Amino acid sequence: CASSQAIIAIIYNEQFF.

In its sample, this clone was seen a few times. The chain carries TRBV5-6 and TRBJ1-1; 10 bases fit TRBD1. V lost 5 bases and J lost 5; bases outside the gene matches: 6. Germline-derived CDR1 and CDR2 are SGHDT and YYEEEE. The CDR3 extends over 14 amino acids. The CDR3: CASSWGQGKTEAFF. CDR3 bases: TGTGCCAGCAGTTGGGGACAGGGGAAGACTGAAGCTTTCTTT.

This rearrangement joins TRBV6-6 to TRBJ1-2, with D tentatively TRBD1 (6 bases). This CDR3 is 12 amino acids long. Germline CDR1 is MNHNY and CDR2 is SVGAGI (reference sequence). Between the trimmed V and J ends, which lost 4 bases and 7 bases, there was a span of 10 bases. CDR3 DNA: TGTGCCAGCAGTTCTGGACAGAGTGGCTACACCTTC. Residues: CASSSGQSGYTF.

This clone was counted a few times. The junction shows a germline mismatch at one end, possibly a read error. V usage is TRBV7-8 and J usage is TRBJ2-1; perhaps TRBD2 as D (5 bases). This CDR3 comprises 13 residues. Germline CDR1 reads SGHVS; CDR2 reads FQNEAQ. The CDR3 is CASSYGESAVPVF. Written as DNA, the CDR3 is TGTGCCAGCAGCTATGGGGAGTCCGCTGTCCCGGTCTTC.

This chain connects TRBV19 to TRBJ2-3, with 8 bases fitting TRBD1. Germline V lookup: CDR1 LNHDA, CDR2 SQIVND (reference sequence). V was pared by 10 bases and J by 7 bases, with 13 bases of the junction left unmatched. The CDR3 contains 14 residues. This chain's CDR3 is CAIGSPGGKNTQYF. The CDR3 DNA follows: TGTGCCATTGGATCCCCAGGGGGCAAAAATACGCAGTATTTT.

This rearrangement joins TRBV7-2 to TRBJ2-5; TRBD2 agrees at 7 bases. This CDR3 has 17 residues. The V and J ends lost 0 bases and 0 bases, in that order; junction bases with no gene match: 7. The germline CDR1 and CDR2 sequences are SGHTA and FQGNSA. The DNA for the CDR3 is TGTGCCAGCAGCTTAGCCCTCACCGGGGGGAACCAAGAGACCCAGTACTTC. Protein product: CASSLALTGGNQETQYF.

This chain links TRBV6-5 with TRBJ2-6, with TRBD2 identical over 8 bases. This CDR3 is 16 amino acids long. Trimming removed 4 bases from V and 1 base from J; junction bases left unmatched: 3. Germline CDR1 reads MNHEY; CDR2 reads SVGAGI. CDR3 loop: CASSSGGVSGANVLTF. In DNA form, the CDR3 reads TGTGCCAGCAGTTCCGGGGGGGTATCTGGGGCCAACGTCCTGACTTTC.

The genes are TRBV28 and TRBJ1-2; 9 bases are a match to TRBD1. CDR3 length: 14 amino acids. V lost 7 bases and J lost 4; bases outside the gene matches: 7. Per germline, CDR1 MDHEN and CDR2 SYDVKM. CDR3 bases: TGTGCCAGCAACCAACAGGGGGCATTCTATGGCTACACCTTC. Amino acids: CASNQQGAFYGYTF.

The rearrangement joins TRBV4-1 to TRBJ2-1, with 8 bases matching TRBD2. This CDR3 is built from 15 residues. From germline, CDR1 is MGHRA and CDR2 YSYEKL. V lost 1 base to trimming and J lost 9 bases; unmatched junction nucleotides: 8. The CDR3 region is CASSQVREGQVEQFF. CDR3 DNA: TGCGCCAGCAGCCAAGTACGGGAGGGCCAAGTTGAGCAGTTCTTC.

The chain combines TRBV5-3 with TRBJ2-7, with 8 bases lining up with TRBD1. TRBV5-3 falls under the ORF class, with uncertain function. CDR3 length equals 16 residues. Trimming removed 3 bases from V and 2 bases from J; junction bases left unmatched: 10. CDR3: CARSCDRGWGPYEQYF. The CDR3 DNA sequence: TGTGCCAGAAGCTGTGACAGGGGATGGGGGCCCTACGAGCAGTACTTC.

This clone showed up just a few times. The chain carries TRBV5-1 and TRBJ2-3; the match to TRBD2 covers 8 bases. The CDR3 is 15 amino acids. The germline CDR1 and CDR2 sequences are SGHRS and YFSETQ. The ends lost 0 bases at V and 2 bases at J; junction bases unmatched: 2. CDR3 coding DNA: TGCGCCAGCAGCTTGGTAGCGGGACCCACAGATACGCAGTATTTT. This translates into CASSLVAGPTDTQYF.

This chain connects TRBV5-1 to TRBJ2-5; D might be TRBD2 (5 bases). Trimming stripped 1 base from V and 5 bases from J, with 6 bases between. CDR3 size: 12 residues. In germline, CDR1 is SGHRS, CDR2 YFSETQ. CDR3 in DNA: TGCGCCAGCAGCTTGCCGGGGGAGACCCAGTACTTC. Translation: CASSLPGETQYF.

The CDR3 coding sequence is TGTGCCAGCAGCTCATTCACCCTCTCGGCCTCCTCAGGCGAGCAGTACTTC. Its translation is CASSSFTLSASSGEQYF. The chain couples TRBV7-2 to TRBJ2-7; D not resolved. Germline-derived CDR1 and CDR2 are SGHTA and FQGNSA. Trimming removed 4 bases at V and 6 bases at J, with 25 bases between. The CDR3 is 17 amino acids. Filled out from reference TRBV7-2 and TRBJ2-7, the complete variable domain reads GAGVSQSPSNKVTEKGKDVELRCDPISGHTALYWYRQSLGQGLEFLIYFQGNSAPDKSGLPSDRFSAERTGGSVSTLTIQRTQQEDSAVYLCASSSFTLSASSGEQYFGPGTRLTVT.

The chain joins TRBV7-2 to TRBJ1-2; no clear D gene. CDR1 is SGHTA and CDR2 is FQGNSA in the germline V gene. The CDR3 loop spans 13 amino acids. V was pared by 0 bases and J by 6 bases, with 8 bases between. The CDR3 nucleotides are TGTGCCAGCAGCTTAGCGGGCGTAGATGGCTACACCTTC. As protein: CASSLAGVDGYTF.

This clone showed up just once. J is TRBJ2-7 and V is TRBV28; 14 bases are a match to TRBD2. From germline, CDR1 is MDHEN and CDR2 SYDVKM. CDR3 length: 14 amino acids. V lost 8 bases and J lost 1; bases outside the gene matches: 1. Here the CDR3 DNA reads TGTGCCAGCCGGACTAGCGGGAGGTCCTACGAGCAGTACTTC. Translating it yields CASRTSGRSYEQYF.

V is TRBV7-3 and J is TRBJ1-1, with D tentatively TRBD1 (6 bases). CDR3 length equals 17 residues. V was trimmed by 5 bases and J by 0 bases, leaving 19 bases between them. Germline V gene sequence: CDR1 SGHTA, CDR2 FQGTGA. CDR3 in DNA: TGTGCCAGCAGCCGGGAGGGGGGGGCTAACATGAACACTGAAGCTTTCTTT. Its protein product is CASSREGGANMNTEAFF.